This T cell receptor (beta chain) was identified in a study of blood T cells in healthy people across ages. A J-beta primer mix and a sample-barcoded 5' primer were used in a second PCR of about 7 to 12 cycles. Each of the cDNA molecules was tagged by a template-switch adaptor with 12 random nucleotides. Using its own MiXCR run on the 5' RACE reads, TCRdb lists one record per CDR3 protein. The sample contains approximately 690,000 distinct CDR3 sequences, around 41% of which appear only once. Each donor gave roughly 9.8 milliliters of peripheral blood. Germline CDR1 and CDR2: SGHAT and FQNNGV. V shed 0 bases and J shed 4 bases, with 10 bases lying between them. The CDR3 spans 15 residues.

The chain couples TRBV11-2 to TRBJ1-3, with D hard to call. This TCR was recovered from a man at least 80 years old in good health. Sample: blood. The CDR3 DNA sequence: TGTGCCAGCAGCTTAGATCCCGCAGCCGGAAACACCATATATTTT. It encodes CASSLDPAAGNTIYF.